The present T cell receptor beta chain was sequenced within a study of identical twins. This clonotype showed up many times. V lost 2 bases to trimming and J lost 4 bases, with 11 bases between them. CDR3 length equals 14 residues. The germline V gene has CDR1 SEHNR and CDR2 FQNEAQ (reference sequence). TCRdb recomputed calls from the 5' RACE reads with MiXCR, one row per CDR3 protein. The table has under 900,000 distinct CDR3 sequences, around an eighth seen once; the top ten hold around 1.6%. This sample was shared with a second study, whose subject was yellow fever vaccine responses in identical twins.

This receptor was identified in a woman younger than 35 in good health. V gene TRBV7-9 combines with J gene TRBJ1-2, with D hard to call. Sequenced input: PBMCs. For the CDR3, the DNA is TGTGCCAGCAGCTTAATCACAGATGCCTATGGCTACACCTTC. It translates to CASSLITDAYGYTF.